This T cell receptor beta chain emerged from a study of shared clonotypes between healthy human individuals. About the research overall: Donors consisted of a couple of women and a few men between 18 and 49. Each donor contributed plates that comprised three CD4 naive, three CD4 memory, two CD8 naive and one CD8 memory.

Findings of the study overall: Researchers sampled blood only, noting tissue repertoires likely differ.

Original methodology: Quality scores were absent from the junction-only immunoSEQ sequences, so filtering differed. This table comes from immunoSEQ multiplex PCR, and its TCRdb copy is limited to in-frame clones, with some not included. V, J and clone size are taken as reported in that table, and D and trimming were inferred from the DNA itself. The repertoire holds about 2.3 million clones, around 93% seen once, with around 0.35% in the top ten. Germline CDR1 reads LNHDA; CDR2 reads SQIVND (reference sequence). The CDR3 is 14 amino acids. The V and J ends lost 3 bases and 7 bases respectively, with 13 bases between them. Points on this clone: Its specificity is unknown.

This chain connects TRBV19 to TRBJ2-4; the D gene is possibly TRBD2 (5 bases). The TCR was taken from a man between 18 and 35 years old in good health. Some clones in this sample may be carry-over from other donors' samples. Sequenced sample: naive CD4+ T cells from PBMCs. Subset: CD45RA+ positively selected. The CDR3 sequence: CASSIPFGENIQYF. The CDR3 bases are TGTGCCAGTAGTATCCCTTTTGGGGAGAACATTCAGTACTTC.